This is a list of T cell receptor beta chains from one sample in a study of T cell changes during pregnancy in multiple sclerosis. Profiling relied on immunoSEQ multiplex PCR, and the TCRdb table lists in-frame clones only, not all of them. The sample holds about 76,000 clones, roughly 92% seen once. The sequencing used peripheral blood, collected after pregnancy. The receptors were gathered from a female donor in good health, enrolled as a control in a pregnancy study. CDR3s include the opening cysteine and the closing phenylalanine or tryptophan. Fields, in order: CDR3 protein, CDR3 DNA, D gene, J gene, clone size, V gene. D genes are given only for firm matches. The size entry is marked missing in some rows and otherwise reads once, few, many or a size class.

cdr3_aa: CASSQMTSGVGETQYF; cdr3_nt: TGTGCCAGCAGCCAGATGACTAGCGGGGTTGGAGAGACCCAGTACTTC; d_call: TRBD2; j_call: TRBJ2-5; clone_size: NA; v_call: TRBV14
cdr3_aa: CASSLAPGGYGTEAFF; cdr3_nt: TGTGCCAGCAGCTTAGCACCCGGGGGATACGGCACTGAAGCTTTCTTT; d_call: NA; j_call: TRBJ1-1; clone_size: NA; v_call: TRBV7-9
cdr3_aa: CASSPNYNVNQPQHF; cdr3_nt: TGTGCCAGCAGCCCGAATTACAACGTCAATCAGCCCCAGCATTTT; d_call: NA; j_call: TRBJ1-5; clone_size: NA; v_call: TRBV11-2
cdr3_aa: CASSLTQETNEKLFF; cdr3_nt: TGCGCCAGCAGCCTGACGCAGGAAACTAATGAAAAACTGTTTTTT; d_call: NA; j_call: TRBJ1-4; clone_size: NA; v_call: TRBV4-1
cdr3_aa: CASSLVDSYGYTF; cdr3_nt: TGTGCCAGCAGCTTAGTGGACAGCTATGGCTACACCTTC; d_call: NA; j_call: TRBJ1-2; clone_size: few; v_call: TRBV11-2
cdr3_aa: CASSLPGSYEQYF; cdr3_nt: TGTGCCAGCAGTTTACCGGGCTCCTACGAGCAGTACTTC; d_call: NA; j_call: TRBJ2-7; clone_size: few; v_call: TRBV28
cdr3_aa: CASSLSQGDEKLFF; cdr3_nt: TGTGCCAGCAGCTTGTCACAGGGTGATGAAAAACTGTTTTTT; d_call: NA; j_call: TRBJ1-4; clone_size: NA; v_call: TRBV7-9
cdr3_aa: CAWSEQANSPLHF; cdr3_nt: TGTGCCTGGAGCGAGCAAGCTAATTCACCCCTCCACTTT; d_call: NA; j_call: TRBJ1-6; clone_size: NA; v_call: TRBV30
cdr3_aa: CAHKAGKADTQYF; cdr3_nt: TGTGCCCATAAAGCAGGGAAGGCAGATACGCAGTATTTT; d_call: NA; j_call: TRBJ2-3; clone_size: NA; v_call: TRBV2
cdr3_aa: CASSFTGLEQFF; cdr3_nt: TGTGCCAGCAGCTTTACAGGGCTCGAGCAGTTCTTC; d_call: NA; j_call: TRBJ2-1; clone_size: once; v_call: TRBV7-9
cdr3_aa: CASSLGAITEAFF; cdr3_nt: TGTGCCAGCAGTTTAGGGGCTATCACTGAAGCTTTCTTT; d_call: NA; j_call: TRBJ1-1; clone_size: NA; v_call: TRBV28
cdr3_aa: CASSPTPGTGDEKLFF; cdr3_nt: TGTGCCAGCAGTCCAACCCCTGGGACAGGGGATGAAAAACTGTTTTTT; d_call: TRBD1; j_call: TRBJ1-4; clone_size: NA; v_call: TRBV28
cdr3_aa: CASSLVVIVGSPLHF; cdr3_nt: TGTGCCAGCAGCTTAGTGGTGATCGTCGGTTCACCCCTCCACTTT; d_call: NA; j_call: TRBJ1-6; clone_size: NA; v_call: TRBV7-2
cdr3_aa: CASSEPPAVEQFF; cdr3_nt: TGCGCCAGCAGTGAGCCGCCGGCGGTTGAGCAGTTCTTC; d_call: NA; j_call: TRBJ2-1; clone_size: NA; v_call: TRBV10-1
cdr3_aa: CASSSPGLAGGDTQYF; cdr3_nt: TGTGCCAGCAGTTCTCCGGGACTAGCGGGCGGGGATACGCAGTATTTT; d_call: TRBD2; j_call: TRBJ2-3; clone_size: NA; v_call: TRBV5-4
cdr3_aa: CASSISADLNSPLHF; cdr3_nt: TGTGCCAGTAGTATTTCCGCAGACTTAAATTCACCCCTCCACTTT; d_call: NA; j_call: TRBJ1-6; clone_size: NA; v_call: TRBV19
cdr3_aa: CASSGRQSNTEAFF; cdr3_nt: TGTGCCAGCAGTGGGAGACAGTCGAACACTGAAGCTTTCTTT; d_call: NA; j_call: TRBJ1-1; clone_size: NA; v_call: TRBV2
cdr3_aa: CASSKPGTSGGAGGEQFF; cdr3_nt: TGTGCCAGCAGTAAACCTGGGACTAGCGGGGGGGCCGGCGGTGAGCAGTTCTTC; d_call: TRBD2; j_call: TRBJ2-1; clone_size: NA; v_call: TRBV7-2
cdr3_aa: CASSLWGGRETQYF; cdr3_nt: TGTGCCAGCAGTTTATGGGGCGGGAGGGAGACCCAGTACTTC; d_call: TRBD2; j_call: TRBJ2-5; clone_size: NA; v_call: TRBV28
cdr3_aa: CASSPRQALGYTF; cdr3_nt: TGTGCCAGCAGCCCCAGACAGGCCCTCGGCTACACCTTC; d_call: NA; j_call: TRBJ1-2; clone_size: few; v_call: TRBV7-9
cdr3_aa: CASSDEGHSEQFF; cdr3_nt: TGTGCCAGCAGTGATGAGGGCCACAGTGAGCAGTTCTTC; d_call: NA; j_call: TRBJ2-1; clone_size: NA; v_call: TRBV6-4
cdr3_aa: CASSLVASGGARDSDTQYF; cdr3_nt: TGCGCCAGCAGCTTGGTCGCTAGCGGGGGGGCCCGGGATTCAGATACGCAGTATTTT; d_call: TRBD2; j_call: TRBJ2-3; clone_size: NA; v_call: TRBV5-1
cdr3_aa: CASSPGKGAYNEQFF; cdr3_nt: TGTGCCAGCAGTCCCGGAAAAGGGGCTTACAATGAGCAGTTCTTC; d_call: NA; j_call: TRBJ2-1; clone_size: NA; v_call: TRBV5-4
cdr3_aa: CASSATVGDEQFF; cdr3_nt: TGTGCCAGCAGTGCGACAGTTGGGGATGAGCAGTTCTTC; d_call: NA; j_call: TRBJ2-1; clone_size: NA; v_call: TRBV6-4
cdr3_aa: CASSVGLAGGTGELFF; cdr3_nt: TGTGCCAGCAGCGTAGGGCTAGCGGGTGGCACCGGGGAGCTGTTTTTT; d_call: TRBD2; j_call: TRBJ2-2; clone_size: NA; v_call: TRBV9
cdr3_aa: CASSLVSGGADTQYF; cdr3_nt: TGCGCCAGCAGCTTGGTTAGCGGCGGGGCAGATACGCAGTATTTT; d_call: NA; j_call: TRBJ2-3; clone_size: NA; v_call: TRBV5-1
cdr3_aa: CAISGQVNEKLFF; cdr3_nt: TGTGCCATCAGTGGTCAGGTCAATGAAAAACTGTTTTTT; d_call: NA; j_call: TRBJ1-4; clone_size: few; v_call: TRBV10-3
cdr3_aa: CASSVGLAYEQYF; cdr3_nt: TGTGCCAGCAGTGTGGGACTGGCCTACGAGCAGTACTTC; d_call: NA; j_call: TRBJ2-7; clone_size: NA; v_call: TRBV6-6
cdr3_aa: CATSRGSGDTQYF; cdr3_nt: TGTGCCACCAGCAGAGGTTCGGGGGATACGCAGTATTTT; d_call: NA; j_call: TRBJ2-3; clone_size: NA; v_call: TRBV15
cdr3_aa: CASSLRRDSYGYTF; cdr3_nt: TGTGCCAGCAGCCTTAGACGGGATTCCTATGGCTACACCTTC; d_call: NA; j_call: TRBJ1-2; clone_size: NA; v_call: TRBV5-5
cdr3_aa: CASSSSGAGGLGNIQYF; cdr3_nt: TGTGCCAGCAGCTCCTCGGGGGCGGGGGGTCTAGGGAACATTCAGTACTTC; d_call: TRBD2; j_call: TRBJ2-4; clone_size: NA; v_call: TRBV5-6
cdr3_aa: CASSPMRGGSTDTQYF; cdr3_nt: TGTGCCAGCAGTCCCATGCGGGGGGGTAGCACAGATACGCAGTATTTT; d_call: TRBD2; j_call: TRBJ2-3; clone_size: NA; v_call: TRBV28
cdr3_aa: CATTSGIFYNEQFF; cdr3_nt: TGTGCCACCACTAGCGGGATTTTCTACAATGAGCAGTTCTTC; d_call: TRBD2; j_call: TRBJ2-1; clone_size: NA; v_call: TRBV7-2
cdr3_aa: CASSQSGTEYNEQFF; cdr3_nt: TGCGCCAGCAGCCAATCCGGGACAGAGTACAATGAGCAGTTCTTC; d_call: TRBD1; j_call: TRBJ2-1; clone_size: NA; v_call: TRBV4-1
cdr3_aa: CASSATGILGSYNEQFF; cdr3_nt: TGTGCCAGCAGTGCCACAGGGATCTTGGGCTCCTACAATGAGCAGTTCTTC; d_call: NA; j_call: TRBJ2-1; clone_size: NA; v_call: TRBV6-1
cdr3_aa: CASTNTGQHNEQFF; cdr3_nt: TGTGCCAGCACCAACACGGGACAGCACAATGAGCAGTTCTTC; d_call: TRBD1; j_call: TRBJ2-1; clone_size: NA; v_call: TRBV27
cdr3_aa: CASLLAGGTRTQYF; cdr3_nt: TGTGCCAGCCTACTAGCGGGGGGCACGAGGACCCAGTACTTC; d_call: TRBD2; j_call: TRBJ2-5; clone_size: NA; v_call: TRBV6-1
cdr3_aa: CAISESSGRGNIQYF; cdr3_nt: TGTGCCATCAGTGAGTCTAGCGGGAGAGGGAACATTCAGTACTTC; d_call: TRBD2; j_call: TRBJ2-4; clone_size: NA; v_call: TRBV10-3
cdr3_aa: CASSGVDRLYEQYF; cdr3_nt: TGTGCCAGCAGTGGGGTGGACAGGCTCTACGAGCAGTACTTC; d_call: TRBD1; j_call: TRBJ2-7; clone_size: NA; v_call: TRBV2
cdr3_aa: CASSKGGRSRLFF; cdr3_nt: TGTGCCAGCAGCAAAGGCGGCCGCTCGAGACTGTTTTTT; d_call: NA; j_call: TRBJ1-4; clone_size: NA; v_call: TRBV21-1
cdr3_aa: CASSFRGPGIVHEQYF; cdr3_nt: TGTGCCAGCAGTTTCCGTGGCCCGGGGATCGTCCACGAGCAGTACTTC; d_call: NA; j_call: TRBJ2-7; clone_size: few; v_call: TRBV28
cdr3_aa: CASSFLFGSPLHF; cdr3_nt: TGTGCCAGCAGCTTCCTATTTGGTTCACCCCTCCACTTT; d_call: NA; j_call: TRBJ1-6; clone_size: NA; v_call: TRBV7-9
cdr3_aa: CASSQDRGQGYEQYF; cdr3_nt: TGTGCCAGCAGCCAAGATCGGGGACAGGGTTACGAGCAGTACTTC; d_call: TRBD1; j_call: TRBJ2-7; clone_size: once; v_call: TRBV4-2
cdr3_aa: CASSDTQQETQYF; cdr3_nt: TGTGCCAGCAGTGACACACAGCAAGAGACCCAGTACTTC; d_call: NA; j_call: TRBJ2-5; clone_size: NA; v_call: TRBV28
cdr3_aa: CASSPTGGNQPQHF; cdr3_nt: TGTGCCAGCTCACCGACAGGGGGCAATCAGCCCCAGCATTTT; d_call: TRBD1; j_call: TRBJ1-5; clone_size: NA; v_call: TRBV18
cdr3_aa: CASSEGTSGGADTQYF; cdr3_nt: TGCGCCAGCAGCGAGGGGACTAGCGGGGGGGCGGATACGCAGTATTTT; d_call: TRBD2; j_call: TRBJ2-3; clone_size: once; v_call: TRBV5-1
cdr3_aa: CASSFYPPTDSGANVLTF; cdr3_nt: TGCGCCAGCAGCTTTTATCCACCGACAGACTCTGGGGCCAACGTCCTGACTTTC; d_call: NA; j_call: TRBJ2-6; clone_size: NA; v_call: TRBV5-1